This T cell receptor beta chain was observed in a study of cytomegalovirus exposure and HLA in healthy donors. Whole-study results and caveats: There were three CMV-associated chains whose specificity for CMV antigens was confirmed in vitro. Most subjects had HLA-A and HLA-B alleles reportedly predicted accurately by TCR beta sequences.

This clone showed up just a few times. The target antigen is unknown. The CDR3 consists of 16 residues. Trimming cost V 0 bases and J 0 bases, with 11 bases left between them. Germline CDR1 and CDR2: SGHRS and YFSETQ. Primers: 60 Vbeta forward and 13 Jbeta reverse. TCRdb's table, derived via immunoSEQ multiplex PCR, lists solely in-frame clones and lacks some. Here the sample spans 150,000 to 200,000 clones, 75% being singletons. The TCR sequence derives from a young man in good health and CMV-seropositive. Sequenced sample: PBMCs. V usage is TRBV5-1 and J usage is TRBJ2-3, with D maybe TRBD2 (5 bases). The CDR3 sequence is CASSLVYKRSTDTQYF. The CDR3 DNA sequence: TGCGCCAGCAGCTTGGTTTATAAGCGGAGCACAGATACGCAGTATTTT.